This TCR beta chain was recovered during a study of CD8+ T cells in alopecia areata (dated by TCRdb to 2016 to 2019). For the wider study: Treated patients were enrolled in an open-label pilot trial of oral tofacitinib at 5 to 10 mg twice daily for moderate-to-severe alopecia areata. Clonality in the scalp was compared among normal scalp (n=4), patchy alopecia areata scalp (n=8), and alopecia totalis/universalis scalp (n=8). The study used high-throughput TCRbeta sequencing to examine T cell clonal expansion in alopecia areata, in both the C3H/HeJ mouse model and human patients. Scalp tissue and sorted CD4+ and CD8+ peripheral blood T cells from patchy and totalis/universalis alopecia areata patients and from healthy controls were covered by human TCRbeta sequencing. Tofacitinib-treated patients had biopsies at baseline and at 4 and 24 weeks of treatment, with a later scalp biopsy in several patients. RNA was extracted with the PAXgene miRNA kit for fixed scalp, the miRNeasy kit for PBMCs, and the RNeasy kit for mouse skin. Tofacitinib was given for 6 to 18 months, followed by 6 months of follow-up off drug to assess delayed response and recurrence. TCRbeta CDR3 regions were amplified by immunoSEQ multiplex PCR with 35 Vbeta forward and 13 Jbeta reverse primers. The research as a whole found: Compared with mice, TCR sequences shared between patients were less clear, possibly partly because of HLA diversity across the patient population. Resident alphabeta T cells in normal human skin are also sequenced, complicating scalp TCR repertoire analysis, unlike mouse skin dominated by gammadelta T cells. Compared with normal scalp, lesional scalp had higher clonality and more expanded CD8+ clones, particularly in alopecia totalis/universalis, a pattern that suggests antigenic drive.

The library was generated by the immunoSEQ multiplex PCR assay. RNA was extracted from all samples and reverse transcribed into cDNA, which served as template for TCR sequencing. First-strand cDNA was synthesized with SuperScript III using a 2:1 mix of oligo-dT and random hexamers. A synthetic immune receptor repertoire was used to gauge amplification bias, and whatever bias remained was removed computationally. As for the authors' bioinformatics: Raw reads were preprocessed to remove errors, and CDR3 was defined according to IMGT conventions as the region from the conserved cysteine to phenylalanine. To get clonality, Shannon entropy was normalized by log2 of the number of productive unique TCRs and the result was subtracted from 1. Scalp TCRbeta sequences were cross-referenced with sorted blood CD4 and CD8 repertoires so that the CD4 or CD8 identity of scalp clones could be inferred. TCRdb limited this immuneACCESS table to in-frame rearrangements with V and J called. A share of clones is missing; checked studies link under half to unresolved V genes, and the rest is unexplained. Clone size and the V and J calls come from that table; the DNA yielded D and trimming. Here the sample has about 130,000 clones; approximately 58% occur a single time. Roughly 4.5% of the sample is held by the ten biggest clonotypes.

The sample's time point label, decoded: baseline before oral tofacitinib. Peripheral blood and lesional scalp punch biopsies were obtained from patients with alopecia areata. After PBMCs were isolated by density centrifugation and stained for CD3, CD4 and CD8, a FACSAria was used to sort CD4+ and CD8+ T cells. Including cysteine and phenylalanine, the CDR3 has 13 amino acids. Only the CDR3 portion is preserved as DNA: 39 bases, with reading frame beginning at the first base. The V and J ends are trimmed by 0 bases and 1 base, leaving 3 bases between them. CDR1 and CDR2 (GTSNPN, SVGIG) derive from the germline V gene (reference sequence). Worth noting for this clone: What antigen it recognizes has not been identified. Base quality data are lacking; no much larger clone is found one base away. In the same sample, other DNA sequences code for this CDR3.

This clonotype originated in a human donor with alopecia areata. The V and J segments used are TRBV30 and TRBJ2-2; a confident D gene designation cannot be given. This specimen consisted of CD4+ T cells sorted from blood, obtained at week 0. The nucleotide sequence is given as TGTGCCTGGAGTGTATGGAACACCGGGGAGCTGTTTTTT. Its protein is CAWSVWNTGELFF. Joined to the reference TRBV30 and TRBJ2-2 proteins, this CDR3 gives the full variable domain: SQTIHQWPATLVQPVGSPLSLECTVEGTSNPNLYWYRQAAGRGLQLLFYSVGIGQISSEVPQNLSASRPQDRQFILSSKKLLLSDSGFYLCAWSVWNTGELFFGEGSRLTVL.